The present T cell receptor beta chain was sequenced within a study of early T cells in non-severe SARS-CoV-2 infection. Study summary: Whole-blood bulk RNA, unsorted, was sequenced, and chains were unpaired.

Remarks on this clonotype: The antigen is unknown.

Study outcomes and limitations: Matching with VDJdb favored anti-spike CD8 responses (missing private and CD4 specificities).

V gave up 3 bases and J gave up 8 bases, with 11 bases separating them. This CDR3 comprises 14 residues. Attachment of unique molecular identifiers was made to individual cDNA molecules. Using its own MiXCR run on the 5' RACE reads, TCRdb lists one record per CDR3 protein. The sample contains fewer than 85,000 distinct CDR3 sequences, around 13% of which appear only once. The chain is built from TRBV12-3 or TRBV12-4 and TRBJ1-6; weak D call: TRBD1 (5 bases). The receptor comes from an adult who was a healthcare worker with PCR-confirmed SARS-CoV-2 infection or an uninfected control (not recorded which). What was sequenced was whole blood. The CDR3 spells CASSLGQGYSPLHF. The CDR3 nucleotides are TGTGCCAGCAGTTTGGGGCAGGGCTATTCACCCCTCCACTTT.